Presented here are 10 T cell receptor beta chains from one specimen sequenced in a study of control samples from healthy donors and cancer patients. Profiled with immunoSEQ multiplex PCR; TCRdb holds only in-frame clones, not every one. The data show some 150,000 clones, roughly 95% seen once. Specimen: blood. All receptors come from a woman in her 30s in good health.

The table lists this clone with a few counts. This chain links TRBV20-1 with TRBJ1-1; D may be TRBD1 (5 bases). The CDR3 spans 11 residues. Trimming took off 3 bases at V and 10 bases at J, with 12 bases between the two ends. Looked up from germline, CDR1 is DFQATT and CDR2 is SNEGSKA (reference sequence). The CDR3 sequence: CSASGRDTAFF. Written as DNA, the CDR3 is TGCAGTGCTAGCGGCAGGGATACAGCTTTCTTT.

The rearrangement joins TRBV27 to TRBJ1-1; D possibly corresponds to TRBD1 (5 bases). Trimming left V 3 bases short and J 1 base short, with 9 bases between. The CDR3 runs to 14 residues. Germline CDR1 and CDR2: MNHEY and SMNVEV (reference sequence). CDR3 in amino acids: CASSFNGGNTEAFF. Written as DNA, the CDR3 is TGTGCCAGCAGTTTTAACGGGGGGAACACTGAAGCTTTCTTT.

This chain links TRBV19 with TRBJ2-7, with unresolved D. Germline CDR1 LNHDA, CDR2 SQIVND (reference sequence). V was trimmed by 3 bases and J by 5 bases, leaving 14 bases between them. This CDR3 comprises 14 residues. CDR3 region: CASSIKTPLDEQYF. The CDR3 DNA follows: TGTGCCAGTAGTATTAAGACTCCTTTGGACGAGCAGTACTTC.

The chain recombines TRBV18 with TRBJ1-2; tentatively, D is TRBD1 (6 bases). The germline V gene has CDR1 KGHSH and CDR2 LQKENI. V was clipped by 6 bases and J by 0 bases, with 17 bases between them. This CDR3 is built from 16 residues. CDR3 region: CASSPIQGTANYGYTF. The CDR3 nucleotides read TGTGCCAGCTCTCCCATACAGGGAACAGCTAACTATGGCTACACCTTC. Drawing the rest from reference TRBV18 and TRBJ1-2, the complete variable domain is NAGVMQNPRHLVRRRGQEARLRCSPMKGHSHVYWYRQLPEEGLKFMVYLQKENIIDESGMPKERFSAEFPKEGPSILRIQQVVRGDSAAYFCASSPIQGTANYGYTFGSGTRLTVV.

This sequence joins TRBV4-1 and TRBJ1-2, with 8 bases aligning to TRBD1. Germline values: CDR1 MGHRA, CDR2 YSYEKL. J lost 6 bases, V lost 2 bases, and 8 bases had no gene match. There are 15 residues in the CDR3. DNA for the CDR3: TGCGCCAGCAGCCAATCCCCGGGACAGGTTAATGGCTACACCTTC. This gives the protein CASSQSPGQVNGYTF.

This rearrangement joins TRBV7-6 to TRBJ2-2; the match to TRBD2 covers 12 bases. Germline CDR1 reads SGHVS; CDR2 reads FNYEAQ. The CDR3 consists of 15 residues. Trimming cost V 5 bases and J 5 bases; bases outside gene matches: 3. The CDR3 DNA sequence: TGTGCCAGCAGCAAGACTAGCGGGGGAACCGGGGAGCTGTTTTTT. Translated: CASSKTSGGTGELFF. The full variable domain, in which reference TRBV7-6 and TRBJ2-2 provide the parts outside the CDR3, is GAGVSQSPRYKVTKRGQDVALRCDPISGHVSLYWYRQALGQGPEFLTYFNYEAQQDKSGLPNDRFSAERPEGSISTLTIQRTEQRDSAMYRCASSKTSGGTGELFFGEGSRLTVL.

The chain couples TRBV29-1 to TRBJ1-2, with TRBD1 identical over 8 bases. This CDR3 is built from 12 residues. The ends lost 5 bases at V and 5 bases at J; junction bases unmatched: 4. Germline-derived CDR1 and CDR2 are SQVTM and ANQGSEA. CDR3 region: CSVPTGDYGYTF. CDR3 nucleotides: TGCAGCGTTCCGACAGGGGATTATGGCTACACCTTC. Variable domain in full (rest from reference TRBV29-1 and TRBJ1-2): SAVISQKPSRDICQRGTSLTIQCQVDSQVTMMFWYRQQPGQSLTLIATANQGSEATYESGFVIDKFPISRPNLTFSTLTVSNMSPEDSSIYLCSVPTGDYGYTFGSGTRLTVV.

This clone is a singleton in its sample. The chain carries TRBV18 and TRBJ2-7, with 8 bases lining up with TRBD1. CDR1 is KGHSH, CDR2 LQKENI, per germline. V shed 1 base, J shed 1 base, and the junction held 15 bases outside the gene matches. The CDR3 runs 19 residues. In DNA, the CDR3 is TGTGCCAGCTCACCACTCTCGGCAGGGGGCCTGTCACATTCCTACGAGCAGTACTTC. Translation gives CASSPLSAGGLSHSYEQYF.

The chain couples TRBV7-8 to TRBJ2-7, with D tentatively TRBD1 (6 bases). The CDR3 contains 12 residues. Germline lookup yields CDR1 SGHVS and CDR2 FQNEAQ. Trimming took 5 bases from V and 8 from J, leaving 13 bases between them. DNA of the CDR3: TGTGCCAGCAGCCCCCACAGGGTCCAGCAGTACTTC. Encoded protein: CASSPHRVQQYF.

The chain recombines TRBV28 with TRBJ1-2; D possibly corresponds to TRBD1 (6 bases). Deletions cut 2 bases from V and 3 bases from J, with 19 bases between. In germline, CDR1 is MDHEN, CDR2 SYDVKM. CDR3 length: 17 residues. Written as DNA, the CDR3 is TGTGCCAGCAGTTTAACGAATCGTGTCGGGGGCGACTATGGCTACACCTTC. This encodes CASSLTNRVGGDYGYTF.